This T cell receptor beta chain was profiled in a study of metastatic and nonmetastatic thyroid tumors. Across the study: Both malignant and benign thyroid patients supplied peripheral blood and tumor or nodule tissue samples, across which the repertoires of these patients were then compared. Findings and caveats of the study: According to reports, the diversity of TCR beta was significantly higher in malignant thyroid tumors than in benign nodules, and this held in both blood and tumor samples.

Of note for this clone: Its antigen is currently unknown.

Using MiXCR, TCRdb reanalyzed the PCR reads. The data show about 52,000 clones, under 20% seen once. Patients had received no treatment of any kind before thyroid surgery. The clonotype comes from a female donor with papillary thyroid cancer or a benign thyroid nodule (not recorded which). Some clones in this sample may be carry-over from other donors' samples. Sample: blood.

Here the CDR3 reads CASSSTPYSGNTIYF. In DNA form, the CDR3 reads TGTGCCAGCAGCTCCACGCCATACTCTGGAAACACCATATATTTT. The chain links TRBV14 to TRBJ1-3; D unclear. CDR1 and CDR2 from the germline V gene are SGHDN and FVKESK. Trimming stripped 5 bases from V and 0 bases from J, with 11 bases between. The CDR3 has 15 amino acids. Supplemented by reference TRBV14 and TRBJ1-3, the full variable domain reads EAGVTQFPSHSVIEKGQTVTLRCDPISGHDNLYWYRRVMGKEIKFLLHFVKESKQDESGMPNNRFLAERTGGTYSTLKVQPAELEDSGVYFCASSSTPYSGNTIYFGEGSWLTVV.